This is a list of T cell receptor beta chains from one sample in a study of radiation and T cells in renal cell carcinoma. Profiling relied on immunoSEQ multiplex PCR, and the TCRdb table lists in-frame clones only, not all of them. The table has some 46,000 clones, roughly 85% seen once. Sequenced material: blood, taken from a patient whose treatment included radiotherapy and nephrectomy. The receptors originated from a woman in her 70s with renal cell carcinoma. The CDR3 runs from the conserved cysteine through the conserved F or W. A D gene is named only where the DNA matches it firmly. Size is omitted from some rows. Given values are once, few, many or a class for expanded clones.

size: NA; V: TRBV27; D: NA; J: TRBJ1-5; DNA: TGTGCCAGCAGTTTTTGGGGGCGCGGCAATCAGCCCCAGCATTTT; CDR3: CASSFWGRGNQPQHF
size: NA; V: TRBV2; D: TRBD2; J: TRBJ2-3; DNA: TGTGCCAGCAGTGTGGGACTAGCGGGAGGTGATACGCAGTATTTT; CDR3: CASSVGLAGGDTQYF
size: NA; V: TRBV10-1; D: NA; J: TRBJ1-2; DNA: TGCGCCAGCAGTGACGGGAACTATGGCTACACCTTC; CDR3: CASSDGNYGYTF
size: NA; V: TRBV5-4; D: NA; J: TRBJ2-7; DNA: TGTGCCAGCGGCTCCGGGGGTTCCTACGAGCAGTACTTC; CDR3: CASGSGGSYEQYF
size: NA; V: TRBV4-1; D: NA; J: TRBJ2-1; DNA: TGCGCCAGCAGCCATCCTGGACCCCTTAATGAGCAGTTCTTC; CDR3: CASSHPGPLNEQFF
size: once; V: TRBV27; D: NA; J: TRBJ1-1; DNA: TGTGCCAGCAGTCCCCGTTACGGGACGGAAGCTTTCTTT; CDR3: CASSPRYGTEAFF
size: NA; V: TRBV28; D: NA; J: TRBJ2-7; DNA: TGTGCCACCGCGGGACCACCTACCTACGAGCAGTACTTC; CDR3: CATAGPPTYEQYF
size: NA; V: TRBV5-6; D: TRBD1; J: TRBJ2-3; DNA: TGTGCCAGCAGCGGTCTGACAGGGGATACGCAGTATTTT; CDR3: CASSGLTGDTQYF
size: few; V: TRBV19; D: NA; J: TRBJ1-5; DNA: TGTGCCAGTAGTATACTACAGGGCGGCAATCAGCCCCAGCATTTT; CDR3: CASSILQGGNQPQHF
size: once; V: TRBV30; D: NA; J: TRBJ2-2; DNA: TGTGCCTGGAACCGTCCCGGGGAGCTGTTTTTT; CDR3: CAWNRPGELFF
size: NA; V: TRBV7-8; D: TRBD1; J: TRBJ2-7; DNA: TGTGCCAGCAGTCCGGACAGGGGGGGGTCCTACGAGCAGTACTTC; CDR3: CASSPDRGGSYEQYF
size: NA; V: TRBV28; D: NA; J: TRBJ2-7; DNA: TGTGCCAGCAGCCCCTCGGGGAGGACGTACGAGCAGTACTTC; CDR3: CASSPSGRTYEQYF
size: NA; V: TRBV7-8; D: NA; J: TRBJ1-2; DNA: TGTGCCAGCAGCTCAGCACCAGGGGCCCTCCGGAATGGCTACACCTTC; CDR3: CASSSAPGALRNGYTF
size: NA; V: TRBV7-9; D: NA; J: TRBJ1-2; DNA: TGTGCCAGCAGCTTAGCAGGGGATGACTATGGCTACACCTTC; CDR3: CASSLAGDDYGYTF
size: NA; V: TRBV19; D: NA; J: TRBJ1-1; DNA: TGTGCCAGTAGTATTTCCCCAGGGGCCCAAGCTTTCTTT; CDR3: CASSISPGAQAFF
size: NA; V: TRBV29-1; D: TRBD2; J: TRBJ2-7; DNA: TGCAGCGTCTCCGGGACTAGTTCAACTTCGGGACACTCCTACGAGCAGTACTTC; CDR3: CSVSGTSSTSGHSYEQYF
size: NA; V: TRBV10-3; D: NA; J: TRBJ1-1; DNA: TGTGCCATCAGTGAGGAGACAGTCAATGAAGCTTTCTTT; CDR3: CAISEETVNEAFF
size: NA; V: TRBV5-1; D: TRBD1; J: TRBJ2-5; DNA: TGCGCCAGCAGCTTGGTGCCGGGACAGGAGACCCAGTACTTC; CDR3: CASSLVPGQETQYF
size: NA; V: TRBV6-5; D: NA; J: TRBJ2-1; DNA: TGTGCCAGCAGTTACCAGGGGTCCTACAATGAGCAGTTCTTC; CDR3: CASSYQGSYNEQFF
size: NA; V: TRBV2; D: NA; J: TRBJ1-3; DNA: TGTGCCAGCATGCGTGCATCTGGAAACACCATATATTTT; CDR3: CASMRASGNTIYF
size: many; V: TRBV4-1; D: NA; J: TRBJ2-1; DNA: TGCGCCAGCAGCCCGATTGGGACCACATCATACAATGAGCAGTTCTTC; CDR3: CASSPIGTTSYNEQFF
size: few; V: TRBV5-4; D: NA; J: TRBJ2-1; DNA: TGTGCCAGCAGCTTGGGTGGGGGGCACAATGAGCAGTTCTTC; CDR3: CASSLGGGHNEQFF
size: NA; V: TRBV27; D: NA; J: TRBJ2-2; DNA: TGTGCCAGCAGTTGGGCCGGGGGCGACACCGGGGAGCTGTTTTTT; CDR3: CASSWAGGDTGELFF
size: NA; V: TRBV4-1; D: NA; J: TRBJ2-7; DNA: TGCGCCAGCAGCCAAGACACCGGGACTTGGAGCTACGAGCAGTACTTC; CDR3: CASSQDTGTWSYEQYF
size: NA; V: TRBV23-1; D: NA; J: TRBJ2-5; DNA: TGCGCCAGCAGTCATCCGAGTGAGGAGACCCAGTACTTC; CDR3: CASSHPSEETQYF
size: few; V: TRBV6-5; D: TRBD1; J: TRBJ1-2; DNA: TGTGCCAGCAGGGACGGGACAGGGAATGGCTACACCTTC; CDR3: CASRDGTGNGYTF
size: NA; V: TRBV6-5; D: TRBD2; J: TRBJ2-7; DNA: TGTGCCAGCAGTTACTCGAATAGCGGGGGGTACGAGCAGTACTTC; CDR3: CASSYSNSGGYEQYF
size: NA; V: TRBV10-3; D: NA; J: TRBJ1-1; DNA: TGTGCCATCAACAGGGAACTGAACACTGAAGCTTTCTTT; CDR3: CAINRELNTEAFF
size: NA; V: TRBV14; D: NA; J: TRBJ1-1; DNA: TGTGCCAGCAGCCAAGTATCTGAAGCTTTCTTT; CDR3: CASSQVSEAFF
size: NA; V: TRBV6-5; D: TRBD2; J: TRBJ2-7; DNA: TGTGCCAGCAGTTACTCGATAGCGGGAGGGTCCTACGAGCAGTACTTC; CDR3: CASSYSIAGGSYEQYF
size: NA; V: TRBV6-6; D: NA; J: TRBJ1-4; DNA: TGTGCCAGCAGTTACCGGAGCGGTAGGGAAAAACTGTTTTTT; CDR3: CASSYRSGREKLFF
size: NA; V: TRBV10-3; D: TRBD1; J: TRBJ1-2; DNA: TGTGCCATCAGTGAAACAGGGGCCGGCCCCTATGGCTACACCTTC; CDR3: CAISETGAGPYGYTF
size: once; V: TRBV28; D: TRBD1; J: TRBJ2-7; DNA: TGTGCCAGCCGTCCCGGGACAGCCATCTACGAGCAGTACTTC; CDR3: CASRPGTAIYEQYF
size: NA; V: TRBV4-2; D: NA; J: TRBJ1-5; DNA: TGTGCCAGCAGCCAATCTCTAGTGATCAATCAGCCCCAGCATTTT; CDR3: CASSQSLVINQPQHF
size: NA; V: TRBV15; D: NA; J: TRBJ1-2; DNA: TGTGCCACCAGCAGAGATCCCCATACTAACTATGGCTACACCTTC; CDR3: CATSRDPHTNYGYTF
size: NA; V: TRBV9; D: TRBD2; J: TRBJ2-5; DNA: TGTGCCAGCAGCGCACAGACTAGCCGGCAAGAGACCCAGTACTTC; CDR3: CASSAQTSRQETQYF
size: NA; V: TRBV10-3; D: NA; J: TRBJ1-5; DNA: TGTGCCACCGCCGGGACCGATAATCAGCCCCAGCATTTT; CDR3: CATAGTDNQPQHF
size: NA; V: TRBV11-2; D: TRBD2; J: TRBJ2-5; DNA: TGTGCCAGCAGTTTTCCGGGACTAGGTCAAGAGACCCAGTACTTC; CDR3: CASSFPGLGQETQYF
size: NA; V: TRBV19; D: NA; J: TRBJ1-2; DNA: TGTGCCAGTAGTATCTTGTGGGCCCCCATTTCCTATGGCTACACCTTC; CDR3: CASSILWAPISYGYTF
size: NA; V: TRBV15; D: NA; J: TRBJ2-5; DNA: TGTGCCACCAGCAGAGATTCGTGGGAGAACCTTTATGGGCAAGAGACCCAGTACTTC; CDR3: CATSRDSWENLYGQETQYF
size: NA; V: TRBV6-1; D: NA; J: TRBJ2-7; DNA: TGTGCCAGCAGCCGGACCCCGGGTGAGCAGTACTTC; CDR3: CASSRTPGEQYF
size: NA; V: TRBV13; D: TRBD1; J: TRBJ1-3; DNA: TGTGCCAGCAGGGGACAGAGCTCTGGAAACACCATATATTTT; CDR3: CASRGQSSGNTIYF
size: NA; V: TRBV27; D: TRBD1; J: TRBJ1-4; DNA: TGTGCCAGCCCAACCTTCCGGGACAGGTGGGAAAAACTGTTTTTT; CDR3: CASPTFRDRWEKLFF
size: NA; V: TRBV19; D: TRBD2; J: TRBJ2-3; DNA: TGTGCCAGTAGTCCCCGGACCGGGACTAGCGGAACAGATACGCAGTATTTT; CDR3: CASSPRTGTSGTDTQYF
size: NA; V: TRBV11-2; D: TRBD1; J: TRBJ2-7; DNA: TGTGCCAGCAGCTTAGGACGACAGGGGGCGGCCGAGCAGTACTTC; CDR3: CASSLGRQGAAEQYF
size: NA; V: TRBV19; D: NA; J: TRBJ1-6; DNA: TGTGCCAGTAGTATATTGGGGGAAGATTCACCCCTCCACTTT; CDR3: CASSILGEDSPLHF
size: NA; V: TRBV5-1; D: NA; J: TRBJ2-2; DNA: TGCGCCAGCAGCTTGGGGCTCAGGGTGGCCGGGGAGCTGTTTTTT; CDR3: CASSLGLRVAGELFF
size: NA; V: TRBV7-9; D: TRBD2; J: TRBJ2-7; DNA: TGTGCCAGCAGCTATGGGACTAGCGATCCGGAGCAGTACTTC; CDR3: CASSYGTSDPEQYF
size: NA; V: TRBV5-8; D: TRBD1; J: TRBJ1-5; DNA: TGTGCCAGCAGCTCACGACAGGGAGATCAGCCCCAGCATTTT; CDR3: CASSSRQGDQPQHF
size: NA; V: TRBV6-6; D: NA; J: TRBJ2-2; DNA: TGTGCCAGCTCGGACACGAACACCGGGGAGCTGTTTTTT; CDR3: CASSDTNTGELFF
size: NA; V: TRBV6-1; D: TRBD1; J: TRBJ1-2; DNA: TGTGCCAGCAGTAAACGGGACAGGGAGTATGATGGCTACACCTTC; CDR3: CASSKRDREYDGYTF
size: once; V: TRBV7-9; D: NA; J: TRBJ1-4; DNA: TGTGCCAGCAGCTTGGACCGCCAGAGGGATGAAAAACTGTTTTTT; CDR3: CASSLDRQRDEKLFF
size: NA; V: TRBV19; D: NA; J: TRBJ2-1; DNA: TGTGCCAGTAGAGGGGGGCCAAGTTGGGATGAGCAGTTCTTC; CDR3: CASRGGPSWDEQFF
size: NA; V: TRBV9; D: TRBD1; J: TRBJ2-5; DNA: TGTGCCAGCAGTTCGACAGGGGTAGAGGGGCAAGAGACCCAGTACTTC; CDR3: CASSSTGVEGQETQYF
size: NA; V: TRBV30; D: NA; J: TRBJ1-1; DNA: TGTGCCTGGGCGCTTCAGGGGAACACTGAAGCTTTCTTT; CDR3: CAWALQGNTEAFF
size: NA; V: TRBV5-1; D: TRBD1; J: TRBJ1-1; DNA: TGCGCCAGCAGCCCGAGACAGGGGGCTACTGAAGCTTTCTTT; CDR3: CASSPRQGATEAFF
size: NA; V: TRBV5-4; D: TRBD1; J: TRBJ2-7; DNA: TGTGCCAGCAGCTCCGGGACAGGGGTCTACGAGCAGTACTTC; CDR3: CASSSGTGVYEQYF
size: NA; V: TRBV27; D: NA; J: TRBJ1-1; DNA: TGTGCCAGCAGTCCTCGACAGCTGGGGACTGAAGCTTTCTTT; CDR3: CASSPRQLGTEAFF
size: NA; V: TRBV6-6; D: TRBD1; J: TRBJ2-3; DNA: TGTGCCAGCAGGAAGGGACAGGGGGCCCTAGATACGCAGTATTTT; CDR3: CASRKGQGALDTQYF
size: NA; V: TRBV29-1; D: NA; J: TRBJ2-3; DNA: TGCAGCGTTGAGTCTAGCTCAGATACGCAGTATTTT; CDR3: CSVESSSDTQYF